The 22 T cell receptor beta chains below come from one sample, sequenced in a study of OX40 agonist ivuxolimab in advanced cancers. The assay was immunoSEQ multiplex PCR, and TCRdb's table has in-frame clones only and misses some. The sample lists almost 35,000 clones, more than 60% occurring once. This material consisted of CD4+ or CD8+ T cells sorted from blood, taken in a trial of the OX40 agonist ivuxolimab. The receptors here all came from an adult with an advanced solid tumor such as melanoma, head and neck, liver or kidney cancer.

CDR3 amino acids: CASSPLGTGGNEQFF. The CDR3, as DNA: TGTGCCAGCAGCCCCTTAGGGACAGGGGGCAATGAGCAGTTCTTC. This sequence joins TRBV13 and TRBJ2-1; 11 nucleotides agree with TRBD1. The CDR3 has 15 amino acids. Germline V gene sequence: CDR1 PRHDT, CDR2 FYEKMQ (reference sequence). J lost 6 bases, V lost 5 bases, and 6 bases had no gene match.

This clone appeared a few times. V and J are TRBV2 and TRBJ1-2; 8 bases match TRBD1. V shed 10 bases and J 8 bases; nucleotides not matched to a gene: 6. Germline lookup yields CDR1 SNHLY and CDR2 FYNNEI. The CDR3 sequence is 11 residues long. CDR3 bases: TGTGCCACCCGGACAGGGAACGGCTACACCTTC. Translating it yields CATRTGNGYTF.

The V call is TRBV7-6, the J call TRBJ1-1; D is uncertain. The V gene lost 1 base and the J gene lost 3 bases, with 12 bases spanning the gap. The CDR3 is 15 amino acids. The germline gives CDR1 SGHVS, CDR2 FNYEAQ. Here the CDR3 DNA reads TGTGCCAGCAGCTTAGGGCTTGGGTTGGACACTGAAGCTTTCTTT. Its protein product is CASSLGLGLDTEAFF.

This chain joins TRBV18 and TRBJ1-1; D not certain. The CDR3 is 13 amino acids. The germline gives CDR1 KGHSH, CDR2 LQKENI. Trimming stripped 6 bases from V and 0 bases from J, with 8 bases between. The CDR3 coding sequence is TGTGCCAGCTCGAACGGGGTGAACACTGAAGCTTTCTTT. Its protein is CASSNGVNTEAFF.

The genes are TRBV7-2 and TRBJ2-3; 14 positions match TRBD2. Unmatched junction bases numbered 11, after V lost 4 bases and J lost 8 bases. The CDR3 extends over 17 amino acids. Germline V gives CDR1 SGHTA, CDR2 FQGNSA. Written as DNA, the CDR3 is TGTGCCAGCAGCTCACAGACTAGCGGGGGGGCTGGGGGTACGCAGTATTTT. Its protein product is CASSSQTSGGAGGTQYF.

The chain combines TRBV5-6 with TRBJ2-3, with D maybe TRBD2 (5 bases). Looked up from germline, CDR1 is SGHDT and CDR2 is YYEEEE. V was clipped by 2 bases and J by 5 bases, with 12 bases between them. The length of the CDR3 is 14 residues. The CDR3 DNA sequence: TGTGCCAGCAGCTTTCAACGGGGTGGAGATACGCAGTATTTT. The encoded protein is CASSFQRGGDTQYF.

The gene calls are TRBV18 and TRBJ1-2; tentatively, D is TRBD1 (5 bases). Trimming removed 6 bases at V and 6 bases at J, with 17 bases between. CDR1 is KGHSH and CDR2 is LQKENI in the germline V gene. The length of the CDR3 is 14 residues. CDR3 DNA sequence: TGTGCCAGCTCCGACGAAGGGGACCGAGATGGCTACACCTTC. This codes for CASSDEGDRDGYTF.

This chain links TRBV27 with TRBJ1-1; TRBD1 might be the D (5 bases). The CDR3 sequence is 13 residues long. Deletions cut 3 bases from V and 1 base from J, with 6 bases between. Germline V CDR1 and CDR2: MNHEY, SMNVEV (reference sequence). The CDR3 region has the DNA TGTGCCAGCAGTTTTGACAGGAACACTGAAGCTTTCTTT. Translating gives CASSFDRNTEAFF.

This clone appeared a single time. V and J are TRBV6-6 and TRBJ2-1; TRBD2 agrees at 10 bases. This CDR3 is 16 amino acids long. With V trimmed by 2 bases and J by 6 bases, 7 bases remained unmatched. CDR1 and CDR2 (germline): MNHNY, SVGAGI (reference sequence). The CDR3, as DNA: TGTGCCAGCAGTTACGCACTAAGCGGGGGGGCCAATGAGCAGTTCTTC. The encoded protein is CASSYALSGGANEQFF.

This sequence joins TRBV12-5 and TRBJ1-2; 7 nucleotides align to TRBD1. V was pared by 2 bases and J by 4 bases, with 1 base of the junction left unmatched. The CDR3 runs 13 residues. The germline CDR1 and CDR2 sequences are LGHNT and FRNRAP. CDR3 residues: CASGLWDSYGYTF. Here the CDR3 DNA reads TGTGCTAGTGGTTTGTGGGACAGCTATGGCTACACCTTC.

Here the CDR3 reads CASITHSSGANVLTF. Here the CDR3 DNA reads TGTGCCAGCATCACTCATTCCTCTGGGGCCAACGTCCTGACTTTC. This rearrangement joins TRBV6-1 to TRBJ2-6; D uncertain. CDR3 length: 15 residues. Germline V gene data show CDR1 as MNHNS and CDR2 as SASEGT. V lost 7 bases, J lost 0 bases, and 10 bases lay in between.

The rearrangement links TRBV2 to TRBJ2-5, with 8 bases matching TRBD1. Germline V gene data show CDR1 as SNHLY and CDR2 as FYNNEI. The length of the CDR3 is 16 residues. V was pared by 6 bases and J by 1 base, with 10 bases of the junction left unmatched. The CDR3 here is CASRGLTGDSQETQYF. CDR3 DNA sequence: TGTGCCAGCAGGGGACTGACAGGGGACAGCCAAGAGACCCAGTACTTC.

CDR3 amino acids: CASSLRVERYTF. The CDR3 nucleotides read TGTGCCAGCAGTTTAAGGGTGGAACGCTACACCTTC. The chain is built from TRBV28 and TRBJ1-2, with D hard to call. Per germline, CDR1 MDHEN and CDR2 SYDVKM. Trimming took off 2 bases at V and 9 bases at J, with 10 bases between the two ends. The CDR3 spans 12 residues.

The chain is built from TRBV19 and TRBJ1-4; D might be TRBD1 (5 bases). This CDR3 has 14 amino acids. Trimming took off 4 bases at V and 2 bases at J, with 8 bases between the two ends. Germline lookup yields CDR1 LNHDA and CDR2 SQIVND (reference sequence). For the CDR3, the DNA is TGTGCCAGTAGTACAGGGAGGACTAATGAAAAACTGTTTTTT. As protein: CASSTGRTNEKLFF.

The chain has TRBV6-5 and TRBJ1-1; no clear D gene. V lost 9 bases and J lost 1, with 12 bases in between. Germline CDR1 is MNHEY and CDR2 is SVGAGI. This CDR3 region has 13 residues. CDR3 coding DNA: TGTGCCAGTCGAAGAACCACGAACACTGAAGCTTTCTTT. As protein: CASRRTTNTEAFF.

This rearrangement joins TRBV11-2 to TRBJ2-5, with D perhaps TRBD2 (5 bases). The germline CDR1 and CDR2 sequences are SGHAT and FQNNGV. This CDR3 is 13 amino acids long. Trimming took 7 bases from V and 1 from J, leaving 10 bases between them. The CDR3 sequence: CASNRGLQETQYF. The CDR3 DNA reads TGTGCCAGCAACCGCGGGCTCCAAGAGACCCAGTACTTC. The variable domain in full, with the rest retrieved from reference TRBV11-2 and TRBJ2-5, is EAGVAQSPRYKIIEKRQSVAFWCNPISGHATLYWYQQILGQGPKLLIQFQNNGVVDDSQLPKDRFSAERLKGVDSTLKIQPAKLEDSAVYLCASNRGLQETQYFGPGTRLLVL.

The V and J genes are TRBV27 and TRBJ2-5, with TRBD1 matching 8 bases. The CDR3 length is 15 residues. J gave up 1 base and V 5 bases, and 6 bases lay outside the gene matches. Looked up from germline, CDR1 is MNHEY and CDR2 is SMNVEV (reference sequence). The CDR3 protein is CASSNTGGSQETQYF. The CDR3 nucleotides read TGTGCCAGCAGTAATACAGGGGGTTCCCAAGAGACCCAGTACTTC.

V and J are TRBV2 and TRBJ1-1; D not resolved. V was trimmed by 7 bases and J by 1 base, leaving 13 bases between them. In germline, CDR1 is SNHLY, CDR2 FYNNEI. The CDR3 is 14 amino acids. The CDR3, as DNA: TGTGCCAGCAAATCTACAGCGGCGAACACTGAAGCTTTCTTT. Protein product: CASKSTAANTEAFF.

This clone has just a few counts. The DNA for the CDR3 is TGTGCCAGCAGACCACAGGGGATAGTAGAAACTGAAGCTTTCTTT. Its translation is CASRPQGIVETEAFF. The chain recombines TRBV6-6 with TRBJ1-1; TRBD1 matches 7 bases. Germline CDR1 MNHNY, CDR2 SVGAGI (reference sequence). Germline trimming cut 6 bases from V and 5 bases from J; bases unmatched to any gene: 12. This CDR3 has 15 amino acids.

This clone showed up just once. V usage is TRBV5-8 and J usage is TRBJ2-7; 8 bases fit TRBD2. V dropped 1 base and J dropped 2; count of bases not matched to a gene: 2. The V gene's germline CDR1 is SGHTS and CDR2 YDEGEE. The CDR3 sequence is 14 residues long. The CDR3 nucleotides read TGTGCCAGCAGCTTGTCAGCGGGGGCCTACGAGCAGTACTTC. This sequence encodes CASSLSAGAYEQYF.

This clone was observed a single time. The J gene is TRBJ2-1, the V gene TRBV11-2; D could derive from TRBD1 or TRBD2 (6 bases each). The V end lost 2 bases, the J end lost 9 bases, and 17 bases lay between the germline ends. Germline CDR1 and CDR2: SGHAT and FQNNGV. CDR3 length: 15 residues. CDR3 residues: CASSLRGKGGSEQFF. CDR3 in DNA: TGTGCCAGCAGCTTAAGGGGGAAGGGGGGCTCTGAGCAGTTCTTC. The full variable domain, rest sourced from reference TRBV11-2 and TRBJ2-1, is EAGVAQSPRYKIIEKRQSVAFWCNPISGHATLYWYQQILGQGPKLLIQFQNNGVVDDSQLPKDRFSAERLKGVDSTLKIQPAKLEDSAVYLCASSLRGKGGSEQFFGPGTRLTVL.

V and J are TRBV5-1 and TRBJ2-1, with a possible D match to TRBD1 (6 bases). This CDR3 contains 15 residues. The V end was cut by 2 bases, the J end by 9 bases, with 18 bases between. CDR1 and CDR2 (germline): SGHRS, YFSETQ. The CDR3 is CASSLTGTQGGEQFF. DNA for the CDR3: TGCGCCAGCAGCTTAACCGGGACGCAAGGGGGTGAGCAGTTCTTC.